The 15 T cell receptor beta chains presented below share a single source sample, sequenced in a study of blood T cells in healthy people across ages (dated by TCRdb to about 2015). Receptors were amplified or captured by 5' RACE. Sequencing took place on an Illumina HiSeq 2500. A second PCR of roughly 7 to 11 cycles was performed with a sample-barcoded 5' primer and a J-beta primer mix. TCRdb ran its own pipeline on the public reads, namely fastp trimming at Q25 and MiXCR clone calling, and kept in-frame beta chains. CDR3 protein duplicates are merged, each entry listing the most common genes and DNA. The sample profile shows around 1.7 million distinct CDR3 sequences; approximately 30% of them were found once. Jointly, the top ten make up roughly 8.2% of the sample. The sequencing input was blood. The origin of the receptors is a woman aged 25 to 39 in good health.

The V and J genes are TRBV12-3 or TRBV12-4 and TRBJ1-5, with D tentatively TRBD1 (5 bases). The CDR3 runs 15 residues. The germline V and J ends were trimmed by 6 bases and 2 bases, with 14 bases remaining between them. Here the CDR3 DNA reads TGTGCCAGCAGCCAGACAGAGGGGCGCAATCAGCCCCAGCATTTT. Translated, it gives CASSQTEGRNQPQHF.

This clonotype occurred a few times. The chain is built from TRBV6-2 or TRBV6-3 and TRBJ2-1, with D uncertain. V dropped 3 bases and J dropped 10 bases, with 13 bases sitting between them. The CDR3 length is 13 residues. The germline V gene encodes CDR1 MNHEY and CDR2 SVGEGT. The CDR3 coding sequence is TGTGCCAGCAGTTATGGACCTCGCCGGGAGCAGTTCTTC. Translated: CASSYGPRREQFF.

Details on this clonotype: An end of the junction differs from the germline gene, which may be a read error. The V gene is TRBV10-3, the J gene TRBJ1-2, with D uncertain. In germline, CDR1 is ENHRY, CDR2 SYGVKD. The CDR3 spans 13 residues. The CDR3 nucleotides are TGTGCCGTATCGACATATTCTAACTATAGCTACACCTTC. Residues: CAVSTYSNYSYTF.

This clonotype turned up a few times. V and J are TRBV28 and TRBJ1-5; possible D gene TRBD1, 6 bases. Germline CDR1 reads MDHEN; CDR2 reads SYDVKM. The CDR3 is made up of 13 amino acids. Trimming removed 11 bases at V and 5 bases at J, with 16 bases between. The CDR3 DNA reads TGTGCCTCCCGGGAGGGGGGATATCAGCCCCAGCATTTT. Protein product: CASREGGYQPQHF.

This clonotype was counted only a few times. V gene TRBV11-2 combines with J gene TRBJ1-1, with D hard to call. CDR3 size: 13 residues. Germline CDR1 and CDR2: SGHAT and FQNNGV. Trimming removed 4 bases at V and 5 bases at J, with 11 bases between. The CDR3 DNA reads as TGTGCCAGCAGCTCTCCGACTGAAACTGAAGCTTTCTTT. Encoded protein: CASSSPTETEAFF.

The V gene is TRBV5-1, the J gene TRBJ2-1; 11 bases align to TRBD2. J lost 10 bases, V lost 4 bases, and 4 bases had no gene match. CDR3 length equals 13 residues. The germline gives CDR1 SGHRS, CDR2 YFSETQ. The CDR3 coding sequence is TGCGCCAGCAGCCTAGCGGGAGGAATGGAGCAGTTCTTC. Amino acid sequence: CASSLAGGMEQFF.

This clonotype was detected a few times. This chain connects TRBV9 to TRBJ1-2; D gene unclear. The V gene lost 0 bases and the J gene lost 0 bases, with 9 bases spanning the gap. This CDR3 is built from 15 residues. Germline CDR1 and CDR2: SGDLS and YYNGEE. The CDR3 region is CASSVEARTNYGYTF. The CDR3 DNA is TGTGCCAGCAGCGTAGAGGCCAGAACTAACTATGGCTACACCTTC.

The table lists this clonotype with a few counts. This chain connects TRBV20-1 to TRBJ2-1, with 8 bases matching TRBD2. Germline V gene sequence: CDR1 DFQATT, CDR2 SNEGSKA (reference sequence). The V and J ends lost 1 base and 4 bases, in that order; junction bases with no gene match: 6. The CDR3 extends over 15 amino acids. The chain's CDR3 is CSARGSGLAYNEQFF. In nucleotides, the CDR3 is TGCAGTGCTAGAGGGTCCGGACTAGCTTACAATGAGCAGTTCTTC.

In this sample, this clonotype turned up many times. The rearrangement links TRBV4-2 to TRBJ2-4; D not certain. This CDR3 spans 16 amino acids. Germline CDR1 and CDR2: LGHNA and YNFKEQ. Trimming cost V 0 bases and J 2 bases, with 11 bases left between them. The CDR3 sequence is CASSQELVHSKNIQYF. The DNA for the CDR3 is TGTGCCAGCAGCCAAGAGCTGGTCCATTCCAAAAACATTCAGTACTTC.

This clonotype turned up a few times. The J gene is TRBJ2-1, the V gene TRBV9, with D possibly matching TRBD2 (5 bases). Germline CDR1 and CDR2: SGDLS and YYNGEE. The CDR3 is 14 residues long. Trimming left V 0 bases short and J 6 bases short, with 10 bases between. Written as DNA, the CDR3 is TGTGCCAGCAGCGTAGCCGGACTTCGCAATGAGCAGTTCTTC. Protein product: CASSVAGLRNEQFF.

This clonotype turned up a few times. V is TRBV20-1 and J is TRBJ2-2; possibly TRBD2 for D (5 bases). The CDR3 is 15 amino acids. Trimming stripped 0 bases from V and 2 bases from J, with 10 bases between. Per the germline V gene, CDR1 is DFQATT and CDR2 is SNEGSKA (reference sequence). CDR3 in amino acids: CSARDPGVNTGELFF. The CDR3 DNA sequence: TGCAGTGCTAGAGATCCCGGGGTTAACACCGGGGAGCTGTTTTTT.

The chain combines TRBV20-1 with TRBJ2-3; 11 positions agree with TRBD2. Looked up from germline, CDR1 is DFQATT and CDR2 is SNEGSKA (reference sequence). This CDR3 has 16 amino acids. V was clipped by 0 bases and J by 1 base; unmatched bases: 3. The chain's CDR3 is CSARDPGLAGTDTQYF. CDR3 in DNA: TGCAGTGCTAGAGATCCGGGACTAGCGGGCACAGATACGCAGTATTTT.

Notes on this clonotype: An end of the junction does not agree with germline; a read error may underlie this. V usage is TRBV27 and J usage is TRBJ2-1; the D is unclear. In germline, CDR1 is MNHEY, CDR2 SMNVEV (reference sequence). The CDR3 is made up of 13 amino acids. CDR3 sequence (DNA): TGTGCCAGCAGTTTTCGCCGGGTCGATGAGCGGTTCTTC. Translating it yields CASSFRRVDERFF.

V and J are TRBV20-1 and TRBJ2-7; 8 nucleotides line up with TRBD2. The germline V gene has CDR1 DFQATT and CDR2 SNEGSKA (reference sequence). V gave up 7 bases and J gave up 7 bases; unmatched junction bases: 18. The CDR3 totals 15 residues. The CDR3 protein is CSGGSSGLPYNEQYF. DNA for the CDR3: TGCAGTGGAGGCTCTAGCGGGCTACCATACAATGAGCAGTACTTC.

Many counts were recorded for this clonotype. The J gene is TRBJ2-7, the V gene TRBV4-3; maybe TRBD2 (6 bases). CDR3 size: 15 residues. The germline V gene has CDR1 LGHNA and CDR2 YSLEER. The V end lost 1 base, the J end lost 2 bases, and 12 bases lay between the germline ends. The CDR3 coding sequence is TGCGCCAGCAGCCAAGGGATAGCGGAAGCCTACGAGCAGTACTTC. Translation: CASSQGIAEAYEQYF.